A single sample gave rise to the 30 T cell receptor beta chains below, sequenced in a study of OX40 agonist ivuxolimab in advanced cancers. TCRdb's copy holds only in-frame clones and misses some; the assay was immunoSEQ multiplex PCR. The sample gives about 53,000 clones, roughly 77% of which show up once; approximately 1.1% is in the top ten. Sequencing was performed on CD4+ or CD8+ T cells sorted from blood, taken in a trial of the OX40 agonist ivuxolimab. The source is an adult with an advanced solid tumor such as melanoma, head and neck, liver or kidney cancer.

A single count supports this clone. The CDR3 DNA reads as TGTGCCAGCAGCCCCTCAAATCAGCCCCAGCATTTT. Its protein product is CASSPSNQPQHF. V gene TRBV28 combines with J gene TRBJ1-5; D unclear. V lost 6 bases and J lost 4, with 7 bases in between. The CDR3 extends over 12 amino acids. The germline CDR1 and CDR2 sequences are MDHEN and SYDVKM.

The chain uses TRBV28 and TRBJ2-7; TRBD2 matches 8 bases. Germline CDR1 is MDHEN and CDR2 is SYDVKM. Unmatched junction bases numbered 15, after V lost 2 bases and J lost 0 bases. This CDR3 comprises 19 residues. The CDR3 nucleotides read TGTGCCAGCAGTTTAACCCGGGGGGGGCGCGGGAAAACCTCCTACGAGCAGTACTTC. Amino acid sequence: CASSLTRGGRGKTSYEQYF.

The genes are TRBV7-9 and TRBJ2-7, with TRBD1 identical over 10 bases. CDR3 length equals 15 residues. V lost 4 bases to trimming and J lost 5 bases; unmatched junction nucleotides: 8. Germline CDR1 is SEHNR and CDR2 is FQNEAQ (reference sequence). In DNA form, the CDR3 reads TGTGCCAGCAGCTACGCCGGGACAGGGGTCGACGAGCAGTACTTC. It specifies CASSYAGTGVDEQYF.

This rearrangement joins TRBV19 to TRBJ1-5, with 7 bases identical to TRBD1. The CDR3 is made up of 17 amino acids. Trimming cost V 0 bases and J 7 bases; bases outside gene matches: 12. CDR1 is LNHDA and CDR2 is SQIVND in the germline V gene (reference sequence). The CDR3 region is CASSIDIRAGGRQPQHF. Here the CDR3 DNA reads TGTGCCAGTAGTATAGATATCCGGGCAGGGGGACGGCAGCCCCAGCATTTT.

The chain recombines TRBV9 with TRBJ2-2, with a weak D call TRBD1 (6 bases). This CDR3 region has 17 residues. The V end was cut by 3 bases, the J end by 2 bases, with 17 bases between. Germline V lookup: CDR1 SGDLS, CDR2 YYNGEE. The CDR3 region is CASSGSVRTANTGELFF. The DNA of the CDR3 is TGTGCCAGCAGCGGGTCGGTAAGGACAGCAAACACCGGGGAGCTGTTTTTT.

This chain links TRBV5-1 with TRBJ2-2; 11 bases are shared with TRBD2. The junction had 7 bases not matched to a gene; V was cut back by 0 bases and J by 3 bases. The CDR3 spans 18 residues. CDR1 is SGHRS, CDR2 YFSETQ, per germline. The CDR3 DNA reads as TGCGCCAGCAGCTTGGGTGCTAGCGGGGGGCCTTACACCGGGGAGCTGTTTTTT. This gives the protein CASSLGASGGPYTGELFF.

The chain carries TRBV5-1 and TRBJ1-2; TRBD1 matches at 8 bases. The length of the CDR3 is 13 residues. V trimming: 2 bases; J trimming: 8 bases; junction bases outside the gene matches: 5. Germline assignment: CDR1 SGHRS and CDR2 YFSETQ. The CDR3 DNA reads TGCGCCAGCAGCTTCGGACAGGGTCAAGGCTACACCTTC. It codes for CASSFGQGQGYTF.

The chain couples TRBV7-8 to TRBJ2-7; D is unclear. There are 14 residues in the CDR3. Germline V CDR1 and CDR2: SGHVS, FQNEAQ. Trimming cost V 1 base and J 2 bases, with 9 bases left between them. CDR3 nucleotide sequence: TGTGCCAGCAGCTTAGGGATCGTGGCCTACGAGCAGTACTTC. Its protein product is CASSLGIVAYEQYF.

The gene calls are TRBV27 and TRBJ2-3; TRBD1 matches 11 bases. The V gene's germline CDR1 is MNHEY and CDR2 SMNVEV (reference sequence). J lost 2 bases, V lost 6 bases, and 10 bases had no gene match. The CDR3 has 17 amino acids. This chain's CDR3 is CASSGTGGLFSTDTQYF. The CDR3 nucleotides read TGTGCCAGCAGCGGGACAGGGGGTTTATTTTCCACAGATACGCAGTATTTT.

The CDR3 bases are TGCGCCAGCAGCTCAGGGCACTATGGCTACACCTTC. Protein: CASSSGHYGYTF. The rearrangement links TRBV5-1 to TRBJ1-2; TRBD1 is a possible D gene (5 bases). CDR3 length: 12 residues. Trimming left V 3 bases short and J 3 bases short, with 6 bases between. The V gene's germline CDR1 is SGHRS and CDR2 YFSETQ.

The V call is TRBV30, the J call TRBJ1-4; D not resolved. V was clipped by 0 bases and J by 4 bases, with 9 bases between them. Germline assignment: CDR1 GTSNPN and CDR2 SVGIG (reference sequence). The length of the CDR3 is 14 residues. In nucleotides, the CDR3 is TGTGCCTGGAGTGTAGGGTCTTTTAATGAAAAACTGTTTTTT. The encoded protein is CAWSVGSFNEKLFF.

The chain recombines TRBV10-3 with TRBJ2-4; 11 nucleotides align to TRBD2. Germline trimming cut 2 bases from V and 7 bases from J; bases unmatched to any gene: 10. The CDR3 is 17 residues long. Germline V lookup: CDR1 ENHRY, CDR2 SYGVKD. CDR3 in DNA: TGTGCCATCAGTGAGGGCTTTAGCGGGGGGGCTAAGAACATTCAGTACTTC. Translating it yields CAISEGFSGGAKNIQYF.

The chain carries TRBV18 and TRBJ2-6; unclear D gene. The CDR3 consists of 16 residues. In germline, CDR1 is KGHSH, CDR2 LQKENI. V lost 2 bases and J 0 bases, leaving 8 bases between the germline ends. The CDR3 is CASSPSVGSGANVLTF. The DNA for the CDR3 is TGTGCCAGCTCACCATCCGTGGGCTCTGGGGCCAACGTCCTGACTTTC.

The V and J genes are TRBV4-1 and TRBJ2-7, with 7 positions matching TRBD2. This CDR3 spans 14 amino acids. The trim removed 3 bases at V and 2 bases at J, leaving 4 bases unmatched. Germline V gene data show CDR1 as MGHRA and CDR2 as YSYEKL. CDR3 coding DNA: TGCGCCAGCAGCCAGCGGGAGCGAGCCTACGAGCAGTACTTC. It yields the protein CASSQRERAYEQYF.

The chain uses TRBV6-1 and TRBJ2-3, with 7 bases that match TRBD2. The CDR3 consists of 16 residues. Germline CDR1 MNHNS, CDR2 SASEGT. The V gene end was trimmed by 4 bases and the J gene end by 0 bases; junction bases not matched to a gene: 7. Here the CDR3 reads CASSVVWRGSTDTQYF. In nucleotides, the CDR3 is TGTGCCAGCAGTGTGGTTTGGCGGGGGAGCACAGATACGCAGTATTTT.

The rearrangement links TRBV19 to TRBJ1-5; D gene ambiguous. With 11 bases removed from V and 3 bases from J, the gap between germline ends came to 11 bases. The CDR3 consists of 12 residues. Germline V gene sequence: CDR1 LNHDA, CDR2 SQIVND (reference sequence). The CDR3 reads CASNIVNQPQHF. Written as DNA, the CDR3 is TGTGCCTCCAACATCGTCAATCAGCCCCAGCATTTT.

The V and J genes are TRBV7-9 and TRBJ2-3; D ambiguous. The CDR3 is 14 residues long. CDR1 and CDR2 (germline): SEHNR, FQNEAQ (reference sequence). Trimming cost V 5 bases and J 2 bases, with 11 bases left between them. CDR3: CASSADGYTDTQYF. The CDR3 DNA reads TGTGCCAGCAGCGCGGACGGATACACAGATACGCAGTATTTT.

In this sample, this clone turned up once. In DNA, the CDR3 is TGTGCCAGCAGCGTAGGAATAAGGGGGACTAGCGGGTACAATGAGCAGTTCTTC. Protein sequence: CASSVGIRGTSGYNEQFF. The rearrangement joins TRBV9 to TRBJ2-1; 12 bases fit TRBD2. CDR1 is SGDLS, CDR2 YYNGEE, per germline. Losses at the gene ends were 0 bases for V and 4 bases for J; bases not matched to a gene: 8. This CDR3 is built from 18 residues.

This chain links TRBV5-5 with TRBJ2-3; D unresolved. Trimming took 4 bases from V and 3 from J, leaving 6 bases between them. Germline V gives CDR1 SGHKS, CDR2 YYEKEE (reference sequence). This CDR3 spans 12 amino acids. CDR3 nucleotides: TGTGCCAGCAGCGGTCTTACAGATACGCAGTATTTT. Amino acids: CASSGLTDTQYF.

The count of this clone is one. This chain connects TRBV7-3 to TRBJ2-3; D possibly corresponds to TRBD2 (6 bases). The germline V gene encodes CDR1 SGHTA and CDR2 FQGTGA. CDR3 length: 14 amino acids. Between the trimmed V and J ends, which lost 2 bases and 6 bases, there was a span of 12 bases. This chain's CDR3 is CASSLGGSRDTQYF. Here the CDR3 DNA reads TGTGCCAGCAGCTTAGGGGGGAGTAGGGATACGCAGTATTTT.

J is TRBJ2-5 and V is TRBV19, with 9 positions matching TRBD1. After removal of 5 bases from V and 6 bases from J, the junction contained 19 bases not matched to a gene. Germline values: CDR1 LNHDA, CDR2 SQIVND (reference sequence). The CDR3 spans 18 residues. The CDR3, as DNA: TGTGCCAGTAGTTTGGGGGGGAAAACCGGGACAGGGAGACAGACCCAGTACTTC. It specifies CASSLGGKTGTGRQTQYF. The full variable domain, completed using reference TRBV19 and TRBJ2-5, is DGGITQSPKYLFRKEGQNVTLSCEQNLNHDAMYWYRQDPGQGLRLIYYSQIVNDFQKGDIAEGYSVSREKKESFPLTVTSAQKNPTAFYLCASSLGGKTGTGRQTQYFGPGTRLLVL.

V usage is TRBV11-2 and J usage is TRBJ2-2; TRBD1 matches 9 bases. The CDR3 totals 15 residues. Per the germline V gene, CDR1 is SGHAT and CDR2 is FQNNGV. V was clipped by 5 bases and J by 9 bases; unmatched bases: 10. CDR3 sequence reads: CASSPGTGTLRELFF. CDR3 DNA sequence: TGTGCCAGCAGCCCGGGGACAGGGACCCTCCGGGAGCTGTTTTTT.

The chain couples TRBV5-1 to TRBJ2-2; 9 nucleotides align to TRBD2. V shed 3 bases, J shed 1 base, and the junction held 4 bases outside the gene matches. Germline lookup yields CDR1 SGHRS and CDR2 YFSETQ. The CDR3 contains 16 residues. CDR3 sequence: CASSSRLAENTGELFF. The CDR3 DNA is TGCGCCAGCAGCTCACGACTAGCGGAGAACACCGGGGAGCTGTTTTTT.

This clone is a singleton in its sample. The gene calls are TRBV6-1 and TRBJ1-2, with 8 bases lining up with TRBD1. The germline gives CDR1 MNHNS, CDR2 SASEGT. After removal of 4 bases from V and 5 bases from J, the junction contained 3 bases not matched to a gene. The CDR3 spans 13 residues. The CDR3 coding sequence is TGTGCCAGCAGTGTGGGACAGGAATATGGCTACACCTTC. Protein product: CASSVGQEYGYTF.

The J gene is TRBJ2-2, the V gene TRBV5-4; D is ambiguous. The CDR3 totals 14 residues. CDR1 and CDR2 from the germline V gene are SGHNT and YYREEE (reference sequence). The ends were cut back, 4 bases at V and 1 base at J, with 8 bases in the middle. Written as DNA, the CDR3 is TGTGCCAGCAGCCCGGGTGAGAACACCGGGGAGCTGTTTTTT. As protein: CASSPGENTGELFF.

The CDR3 DNA is TGCAGGGGTTGGTGGTCAGCACGAATGGGCTACACCTTC. Protein: CRGWWSARMGYTF. This chain links TRBV29-1 with TRBJ1-2; D gene unclear. CDR1 SQVTM and CDR2 ANQGSEA come from the germline V gene. The CDR3 runs to 13 residues. The full variable domain, with the rest looked up from reference TRBV29-1 and TRBJ1-2, is SAVISQKPSRDICQRGTSLTIQCQVDSQVTMMFWYRQQPGQSLTLIATANQGSEATYESGFVIDKFPISRPNLTFSTLTVSNMSPEDSSIYLCRGWWSARMGYTFGSGTRLTVV.

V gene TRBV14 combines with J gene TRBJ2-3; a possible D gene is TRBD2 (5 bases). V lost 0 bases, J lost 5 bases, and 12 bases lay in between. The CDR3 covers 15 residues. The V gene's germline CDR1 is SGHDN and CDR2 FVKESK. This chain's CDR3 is CASSQDLGVEDTQYF. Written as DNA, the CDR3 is TGTGCCAGCAGCCAAGATCTGGGAGTAGAAGATACGCAGTATTTT.

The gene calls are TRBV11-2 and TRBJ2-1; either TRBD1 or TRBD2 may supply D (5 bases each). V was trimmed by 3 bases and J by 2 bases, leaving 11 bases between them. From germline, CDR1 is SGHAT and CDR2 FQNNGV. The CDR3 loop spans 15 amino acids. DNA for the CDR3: TGTGCCAGCAGCTTCCGGGACGCCGCCTACAATGAGCAGTTCTTC. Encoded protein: CASSFRDAAYNEQFF.

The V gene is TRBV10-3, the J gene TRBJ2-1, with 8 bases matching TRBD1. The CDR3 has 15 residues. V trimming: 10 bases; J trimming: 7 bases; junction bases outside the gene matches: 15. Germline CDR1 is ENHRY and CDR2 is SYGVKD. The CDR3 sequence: CATRRGQADENEQFF. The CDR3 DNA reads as TGTGCCACCCGACGGGGACAGGCGGATGAGAATGAGCAGTTCTTC.

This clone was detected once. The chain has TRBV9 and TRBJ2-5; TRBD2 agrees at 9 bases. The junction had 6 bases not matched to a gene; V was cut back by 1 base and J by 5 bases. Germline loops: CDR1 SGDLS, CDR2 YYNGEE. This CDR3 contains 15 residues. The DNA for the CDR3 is TGTGCCAGCAGCGTACAAGGTAGCGGGAGCGAGACCCAGTACTTC. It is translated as CASSVQGSGSETQYF.